Shown below are 21 T cell receptor beta chains from a single sample sequenced in a study of naive and memory T cell subsets. An equimolar mix of two oligonucleotides served as the beta constant-region primer for TRBC1 and TRBC2. Nested alpha and beta constant-region primers with the SP2 primer drove four PCR rounds on ligated cDNA. TCRdb re-derived calls from the UMI-ligation and nested PCR reads in MiXCR, one entry per CDR3 protein. This table holds about 120,000 distinct CDR3 sequences, 36% found once. The sequencing input was central memory CD4+ T cells from blood. These receptors were collected from a human donor in good health.

The chain links TRBV19 to TRBJ2-7, with D perhaps TRBD1 or TRBD2 (5 bases each). The germline V and J ends were trimmed by 5 bases and 6 bases, with 23 bases remaining between them. The CDR3 contains 16 residues. Germline CDR1 reads LNHDA; CDR2 reads SQIVND (reference sequence). Written as DNA, the CDR3 is TGTGCCAGTAGTCCTGAGGGGTTTGGGCAGCGAGGCGAGCAGTACTTC. This translates into CASSPEGFGQRGEQYF.

This chain links TRBV7-9 with TRBJ2-7; D might be TRBD1 (7 bases). The germline V and J ends were trimmed by 8 bases and 4 bases, with 21 bases remaining between them. The CDR3 extends over 15 amino acids. Germline V gives CDR1 SEHNR, CDR2 FQNEAQ (reference sequence). The CDR3 coding sequence is TGTGCCAGCCAATCATCACAGGGGACTGGGTACGAGCAGTACTTC. Protein product: CASQSSQGTGYEQYF. The full variable domain, completed using reference TRBV7-9 and TRBJ2-7, is DTGVSQNPRHKITKRGQNVTFRCDPISEHNRLYWYRQTLGQGPEFLTYFQNEAQLEKSRLLSDRFSAERPKGSFSTLEIQRTEQGDSAMYLCASQSSQGTGYEQYFGPGTRLTVT.

This clonotype was seen a few times. This chain connects TRBV6-2 or TRBV6-3 to TRBJ2-1; D may be TRBD2 (6 bases). Germline CDR1 and CDR2: MNHEY and SVGEGT. V was trimmed by 5 bases and J by 3 bases, leaving 11 bases between them. The CDR3 length is 14 residues. This CDR3 reads CASSRGLNYNEQFF. The CDR3 nucleotides are TGTGCCAGCAGTAGGGGACTGAACTACAATGAGCAGTTCTTC.

This chain joins TRBV20-1 and TRBJ1-6, with D perhaps matching TRBD1 (6 bases). Germline V lookup: CDR1 DFQATT, CDR2 SNEGSKA (reference sequence). V gave up 0 bases and J gave up 7 bases, with 10 bases separating them. The CDR3 is 14 amino acids. CDR3 sequence reads: CSARDQGQNSPLHF. The CDR3 coding sequence is TGCAGTGCTAGAGACCAGGGGCAGAATTCACCCCTCCACTTT.

V gene TRBV7-2 combines with J gene TRBJ1-2; TRBD1 is a possible D gene (5 bases). The germline V gene encodes CDR1 SGHTA and CDR2 FQGNSA. Deletions cut 2 bases from V and 4 bases from J, with 20 bases between. The CDR3 is made up of 17 amino acids. The CDR3 DNA sequence: TGTGCCAGCAGCTTAATAAAAGGGGACCTCTCCGGCTATGGCTACACCTTC. Protein: CASSLIKGDLSGYGYTF.

This clonotype was counted ten times or more. The genes are TRBV18 and TRBJ2-1; 8 bases map to TRBD1. V shed 4 bases and J 1 base; nucleotides not matched to a gene: 6. The CDR3 is 16 residues long. Germline V gene data show CDR1 as KGHSH and CDR2 as LQKENI. The CDR3 DNA sequence: TGTGCCAGCTCACTAAAGCGACAGGGGTCCTACAATGAGCAGTTCTTC. Protein sequence: CASSLKRQGSYNEQFF.

This chain uses TRBV9 with TRBJ2-3; TRBD2 matches at 10 bases. The CDR3 contains 18 residues. Germline V lookup: CDR1 SGDLS, CDR2 YYNGEE. Germline trimming cut 0 bases from V and 0 bases from J; bases unmatched to any gene: 7. CDR3 in DNA: TGTGCCAGCAGCGTAGGCCTAGCGGGAGTTGTCAGCACAGATACGCAGTATTTT. Its protein is CASSVGLAGVVSTDTQYF.

V usage is TRBV27 and J usage is TRBJ2-5; D may be TRBD2 (5 bases). The CDR3 contains 15 residues. V lost 5 bases to trimming and J lost 4 bases, with 17 bases between them. Per the germline V gene, CDR1 is MNHEY and CDR2 is SMNVEV (reference sequence). The CDR3 protein is CASSREGHAGETQYF. The CDR3 nucleotides are TGTGCCAGCAGTCGAGAGGGCCACGCAGGAGAGACCCAGTACTTC.

A few counts support this clonotype. V is TRBV7-2 and J is TRBJ2-4; D is possibly TRBD1 or TRBD2 (5 bases each). The germline V gene has CDR1 SGHTA and CDR2 FQGNSA. Trimming pared 5 bases from V and 11 bases from J, leaving 16 bases between. The CDR3 runs to 13 residues. The DNA of the CDR3 is TGTGCCAGCAGCGAAGGGACCCCTATAGTTCAGTACTTC. Protein: CASSEGTPIVQYF.

The chain links TRBV20-1 to TRBJ2-2; 8 bases map to TRBD2. The CDR3 consists of 15 residues. CDR1 is DFQATT and CDR2 is SNEGSKA in the germline V gene (reference sequence). The junction had 7 bases not matched to a gene; V was cut back by 3 bases and J by 4 bases. The DNA of the CDR3 is TGCAGTGCTAGTAACGGGAGGGCCGCCACCGGGGAGCTGTTTTTT. It encodes CSASNGRAATGELFF.

This clonotype was observed a handful of times. The chain is built from TRBV7-9 and TRBJ2-1; D might be TRBD2 (7 bases). V shed 7 bases and J shed 9 bases, with 13 bases lying between them. The germline gives CDR1 SEHNR, CDR2 FQNEAQ (reference sequence). The length of the CDR3 is 12 residues. The CDR3 loop is CASTRGGGEQFF. The CDR3 DNA follows: TGTGCCAGCACCCGGGGAGGGGGTGAGCAGTTCTTC.

In DNA form, the CDR3 reads TGTGCCAGCAGTCCCCCTTGGAGCACTGAAGCTTTCTTT. As protein: CASSPPWSTEAFF. The chain has TRBV6-5 and TRBJ1-1; D call uncertain. Germline loops: CDR1 MNHEY, CDR2 SVGAGI. Trimming cost V 5 bases and J 4 bases, with 11 bases left between them. The CDR3 covers 13 residues.

The rearrangement joins TRBV29-1 to TRBJ2-1, with TRBD2 matching 7 bases. CDR1 is SQVTM, CDR2 ANQGSEA, per germline. The CDR3 has 15 residues. Trimming at V came to 7 bases and at J to 0 bases, leaving 9 bases not matched to a gene. The CDR3 loop is CSGRASGSSYNEQFF. For the CDR3, the DNA is TGCAGCGGCAGGGCTAGCGGTAGCTCCTACAATGAGCAGTTCTTC.

Written as DNA, the CDR3 is TGTGCCAGCAGCTTACTCAGGCCGGGGTTCGATAGTGGCTACACCTTC. Translated: CASSLLRPGFDSGYTF. The chain is built from TRBV11-2 and TRBJ1-2; D is unresolved. The CDR3 is 16 residues long. Germline CDR1 and CDR2: SGHAT and FQNNGV. V was shortened by 2 bases and J by 7 bases, with 20 bases between the two germline ends.

CDR3 in amino acids: CASSRLAGGPLYEQYF. The DNA for the CDR3 is TGTGCCAGCAGTCGACTAGCGGGAGGGCCCCTCTACGAGCAGTACTTC. The chain couples TRBV12-3 or TRBV12-4 to TRBJ2-7; the match to TRBD2 covers 14 bases. The junction had 6 bases not matched to a gene; V was cut back by 5 bases and J by 3 bases. This CDR3 region has 16 residues.

This clonotype has only a few counts. The chain has TRBV11-2 and TRBJ2-7; 8 bases are shared with TRBD2. CDR3 size: 13 residues. Germline V gene sequence: CDR1 SGHAT, CDR2 FQNNGV. With V trimmed by 3 bases and J by 6 bases, 4 bases remained unmatched. The CDR3 DNA is TGTGCCAGCAGCTTGGACGGGAGGGGCGAGCAGTACTTC. Protein sequence: CASSLDGRGEQYF.

This clonotype was found a few times. The rearrangement links TRBV7-2 to TRBJ2-7; TRBD1 matches 11 bases. Germline CDR1 and CDR2: SGHTA and FQGNSA. The CDR3 loop spans 14 amino acids. V was clipped by 5 bases and J by 6 bases; unmatched bases: 6. As DNA, the CDR3 is TGTGCCAGCAGCCGCCGGGACAGGGGGGGCGAGCAGTACTTC. Protein: CASSRRDRGGEQYF.

The chain recombines TRBV20-1 with TRBJ2-6, with 12 nucleotides matching TRBD2. The V gene's germline CDR1 is DFQATT and CDR2 SNEGSKA (reference sequence). The ends lost 3 bases at V and 0 bases at J; junction bases unmatched: 6. There are 18 residues in the CDR3. CDR3 DNA sequence: TGCAGTGCTAGCATGGGACTAGCGGGCCACTCTGGGGCCAACGTCCTGACTTTC. Protein product: CSASMGLAGHSGANVLTF.

The table lists this clonotype with many counts. The chain carries TRBV30 and TRBJ2-4, with D possibly called TRBD1 or TRBD2 (6 bases each). Germline V CDR1 and CDR2: GTSNPN, SVGIG (reference sequence). This CDR3 is built from 14 residues. Trimming pared 6 bases from V and 7 bases from J, leaving 19 bases between. CDR3 DNA: TGTGCCTGTAAGCTGGGGGGCGCTGGGAACATTCAGTACTTC. Its translation: CACKLGGAGNIQYF.

J is TRBJ2-6 and V is TRBV3-1; 7 nucleotides align to TRBD2. The CDR3 is 19 residues long. The germline CDR1 and CDR2 sequences are LGHDT and YNNKEL (reference sequence). V was clipped by 4 bases and J by 2 bases; unmatched bases: 14. The CDR3 nucleotides read TGTGCCAGCAGCCCGCCTCTTAAAGCGGGAAGTACTGGGGCCAACGTCCTGACTTTC. Its protein is CASSPPLKAGSTGANVLTF.

The chain employs TRBV7-2 and TRBJ2-5, with D perhaps matching TRBD1 (6 bases). The CDR3 sequence is 14 residues long. Trimming cost V 1 base and J 6 bases, with 12 bases left between them. CDR1 is SGHTA, CDR2 FQGNSA, per germline. CDR3 sequence: CASSLGSRGKTQYF. CDR3 nucleotide sequence: TGTGCCAGCAGCTTAGGGTCCAGGGGCAAGACCCAGTACTTC.